This T cell receptor beta chain was recovered during a study of beta chain features in type 1 diabetes. Study observations and caveats: Within each of all four CD4+ subsets, Type 1 diabetes patients had TCRB CDR3s that were moderately but significantly shorter. There was no resolution here of whether HLA type influences TCRB rearrangement.

The investigators reverse transcribed all of the isolated RNA, so they sequenced expressed TCRB transcripts. About 3.57 million reads, on average, came from each naive, central memory and regulatory T cell sample. Sequencing used immunoSEQ multiplex PCR; TCRdb keeps in-frame clones, though not all of them. The sample has fewer than 900,000 clones, roughly 17% seen once. Trimming took off 0 bases at V and 1 base at J, with 1 base between the two ends. Germline CDR1 and CDR2: LNHNV and YYDKDF (reference sequence). The CDR3 loop spans 14 amino acids. On this clone: Its matching antigen is unknown. Other DNA sequences of this sample code for an identical CDR3.

Sorting that relied on CD45RO/CCR7/CD25/CD127/CD95/CD27 yielded CD4+ naive, central memory, regulatory and stem cell-like memory cells. The chain carries TRBV15 and TRBJ2-6; D gene ambiguous. The TCR was taken from a young woman in good health. The source material was naive CD4+ T cells from blood. CDR3 in DNA: TGTGCCACCAGCAGAGATTCTGGGGCCAACGTCCTGACTTTC. Translation: CATSRDSGANVLTF. Full variable domain (missing parts from reference TRBV15 and TRBJ2-6): DAMVIQNPRYQVTQFGKPVTLSCSQTLNHNVMYWYQQKSSQAPKLLFHYYDKDFNNEADTPDNFQSRRPNTSFCFLDIRSPGLGDTAMYLCATSRDSGANVLTFGAGSRLTVL.